This entry is about one T cell receptor (beta chain). Antigen specificity is unknown. The genomic DNA of each subset was split evenly across several immunoSEQ plates. Measured with immunoSEQ multiplex PCR; TCRdb has only the in-frame clones, and not every one. The sample lists approximately 590,000 clones, over 95% occurring once. The sample originates from a study of shared clonotypes between healthy human individuals. Study overall: Per donor, CD8 memory used one plate, CD8 naive used two, CD4 memory used three and CD4 naive used three. Points from the study as a whole: A handful of donors had about 5.1% of their naive CD4 clonotypes in common.

The naive CD8 fraction comprised CD45RO-negative cells positively selected for CCR7 and excluded terminally differentiated effector memory CD45RA+ cells. None of the donors, who were healthy HIV-negative adults, had recently had acute infections or vaccinations. This sequence originates from a woman in her twenties or thirties in good health. The specimen was naive CD8+ T cells sorted from blood.

CDR3 DNA: TGTGCCAGCAGCCCCGAGGGCCTCAATGAGCAGTTCTTC. It yields the protein CASSPEGLNEQFF. The rearrangement links TRBV27 to TRBJ2-1; a weak D match, TRBD2 (5 bases). V was pared by 6 bases and J by 6 bases, with 12 bases between. CDR3 length: 13 amino acids. Per germline, CDR1 MNHEY and CDR2 SMNVEV (reference sequence).